The sample holds a few counts of the clone carrying this T cell receptor (beta chain). What it recognizes is unknown. This record comes from a study of beta chain features in type 1 diabetes. General observations from the study: Relative to healthy donors, patients appeared to have naive, central memory and Treg TCRB repertoires that were more similar. Unsettled here was the matter of whether HLA type influences TCRB rearrangement. In all four CD4+ subsets, TCRB CDR3 length was significantly, moderately reduced in type 1 diabetes.

The ends were cut back, 3 bases at V and 8 bases at J, with 8 bases in the middle. CDR3 length equals 11 residues. The germline V gene encodes CDR1 SGHDT and CDR2 YYEEEE. The study reverse transcribed the entire isolated RNA, so it sequenced expressed TCRB transcripts. Method: immunoSEQ multiplex PCR; TCRdb's copy keeps in-frame clones and lacks some. The profile covers 970,000 or so clones, with roughly a sixth appearing a single time and 0.023% taken by the ten largest. Sequenced: naive CD4+ T cells from blood. The gene calls are TRBV5-6 and TRBJ1-1; D gene ambiguous. The TCR was taken from a woman under 30 in good health. The CDR3 spells CASSYGGEAFF. CDR3 nucleotides: TGTGCCAGCAGCTATGGAGGGGAAGCTTTCTTT.